This passage covers 27 T cell receptor beta chains from one sample sequenced in a study of T cell repertoires in cytomegalovirus infection. From the reads, TCRdb called clonotypes with MiXCR, one entry per CDR3 protein. This table has roughly 150,000 distinct CDR3 sequences, about 31% appearing once. These receptors have no identified antigens. The sequences come from CD8+ T cells from cultured PBMCs, collected from culture after CMV antigen stimulation. The receptors come from a human donor in good health (CMV status not recorded). Some clones in this sample may be carry-over from other donors' samples.

The V gene is TRBV7-6, the J gene TRBJ2-7; D is uncertain. The CDR3 has 13 amino acids. The V end was cut by 0 bases, the J end by 3 bases, with 6 bases between. Germline V CDR1 and CDR2: SGHVS, FNYEAQ. CDR3 protein: CASSLALNYEQYF. DNA of the CDR3: TGTGCCAGCAGCTTAGCCCTAAACTACGAGCAGTACTTC.

Only a few counts were recorded for this clonotype. The chain has TRBV5-1 and TRBJ1-4; 9 nucleotides align to TRBD1. After removal of 3 bases from V and 1 base from J, the junction contained 4 bases not matched to a gene. The length of the CDR3 is 16 residues. Germline V gene data show CDR1 as SGHRS and CDR2 as YFSETQ. The CDR3 DNA follows: TGCGCCAGCAGCTCGGGACAGGGAGGAACTAATGAAAAACTGTTTTTT. It yields the protein CASSSGQGGTNEKLFF.

This clonotype was seen only a few times. A much larger clone lies one base from this, so it may be a read error. V usage is TRBV27 and J usage is TRBJ1-1, with no clear D. CDR3 length: 13 amino acids. CDR1 is MNHEY, CDR2 SMNVEV, per germline (reference sequence). The CDR3 DNA is TGTGCCAGCATTTTAGAAGGATACACTGAAGCTTTCTTT. Protein: CASILEGYTEAFF.

This clonotype appeared many times. The V call is TRBV7-8, the J call TRBJ2-7, with D unclear. This CDR3 spans 14 amino acids. Germline CDR1 SGHVS, CDR2 FQNEAQ. V shed 0 bases and J shed 2 bases, with 8 bases lying between them. CDR3 coding DNA: TGTGCCAGCAGCTTAGCTCCGGCGGCCTACGAGCAGTACTTC. It specifies CASSLAPAAYEQYF.

The rearrangement joins TRBV19 to TRBJ1-1; D might be TRBD1 (6 bases). The germline V gene encodes CDR1 LNHDA and CDR2 SQIVND (reference sequence). The CDR3 is 14 residues long. CDR3 in amino acids: CATRGEDTNTEAFF. The CDR3 DNA reads TGTGCAACAAGGGGGGAAGACACCAACACTGAAGCTTTCTTT.

The chain recombines TRBV5-1 with TRBJ1-1; unclear D gene. Deletions cut 5 bases from V and 2 bases from J, with 7 bases between. Germline V CDR1 and CDR2: SGHRS, YFSETQ. This CDR3 is 12 amino acids long. CDR3 sequence reads: CASSSTNTEAFF. DNA for the CDR3: TGCGCCAGCAGTTCGACAAACACTGAAGCTTTCTTT.

V is TRBV5-6 and J is TRBJ1-3; D is uncertain. CDR1 is SGHDT, CDR2 YYEEEE, per germline. CDR3 size: 17 residues. V lost 1 base and J 4 bases, leaving 18 bases between the germline ends. CDR3 region: CASSLLEELILGNTIYF. The CDR3 nucleotides read TGTGCCAGCAGCTTGTTAGAAGAACTTATACTCGGAAACACCATATATTTT. Together with reference TRBV5-6 and TRBJ1-3, the CDR3 gives the full variable domain: DAGVTQSPTHLIKTRGQQVTLRCSPKSGHDTVSWYQQALGQGPQFIFQYYEEEERQRGNFPDRFSGHQFPNYSSELNVNALLLGDSALYLCASSLLEELILGNTIYFGEGSWLTVV.

The chain links TRBV6-2 or TRBV6-3 to TRBJ2-7; D tentatively fits TRBD1 or TRBD2 (6 bases each). Germline CDR1 MNHEY, CDR2 SVGEGT. The CDR3 totals 14 residues. The V gene lost 0 bases and the J gene lost 3 bases, with 9 bases spanning the gap. The CDR3 nucleotides read TGTGCCAGCAGTTACTCAGGGGGACTCTACGAGCAGTACTTC. This translates into CASSYSGGLYEQYF.

This clonotype was recorded many times. V usage is TRBV7-6 and J usage is TRBJ2-7, with D maybe TRBD1 (6 bases). Trimming stripped 1 base from V and 4 bases from J, with 11 bases between. The CDR3 is 14 residues long. Germline assignment: CDR1 SGHVS and CDR2 FNYEAQ. The chain's CDR3 is CASSLGGGGYEQYF. The CDR3 region has the DNA TGTGCCAGCAGCTTAGGTGGGGGCGGGTACGAGCAGTACTTC.

This clonotype was recorded only once. The chain couples TRBV6-5 to TRBJ1-5, with D unclear. V was shortened by 3 bases and J by 4 bases, with 19 bases between the two germline ends. Germline V gives CDR1 MNHEY, CDR2 SVGAGI. This CDR3 spans 17 amino acids. The CDR3 here is CASSYSSRCRPNQPQHF. The CDR3 coding sequence is TGTGCCAGCAGTTATTCCAGCAGGTGCAGGCCTAATCAGCCCCAGCATTTT.

This clonotype was picked up many times. This chain joins TRBV12-3 or TRBV12-4 and TRBJ1-2; D gene unclear. With 5 bases removed from V and 1 base from J, the gap between germline ends came to 11 bases. The CDR3 consists of 14 residues. The CDR3 region is CASSLLGINYGYTF. The CDR3 nucleotides read TGTGCCAGCAGTCTTTTGGGGATTAACTATGGCTACACCTTC.

The J gene is TRBJ1-5, the V gene TRBV19; TRBD1 agrees at 8 bases. V trimming: 7 bases; J trimming: 3 bases; junction bases outside the gene matches: 14. The CDR3 covers 17 residues. The germline CDR1 and CDR2 sequences are LNHDA and SQIVND (reference sequence). The CDR3, as DNA: TGTGCCAGTACCTTACCCGGACAGGGAGTTATCAATCAGCCCCAGCATTTT. This encodes CASTLPGQGVINQPQHF.

The V gene is TRBV12-3 or TRBV12-4, the J gene TRBJ2-1, with 7 nucleotides matching TRBD1. V shed 7 bases and J 7 bases; nucleotides not matched to a gene: 10. This CDR3 comprises 14 residues. The CDR3: CASNIGTALNEQFF. The DNA of the CDR3 is TGTGCCAGCAACATCGGGACAGCTCTTAATGAGCAGTTCTTC.

There are many counts of this clonotype. The V and J genes are TRBV7-9 and TRBJ1-1; D not resolved. Looked up from germline, CDR1 is SEHNR and CDR2 is FQNEAQ (reference sequence). The V gene lost 5 bases and the J gene lost 0 bases, with 7 bases spanning the gap. The CDR3 is 13 amino acids. CDR3 sequence (DNA): TGTGCCAGCAGCCCAGAGTTGAACACTGAAGCTTTCTTT. This gives the protein CASSPELNTEAFF.

This clonotype was picked up a small number of times. The gene calls are TRBV15 and TRBJ2-6, with D perhaps TRBD1 or TRBD2 (5 bases each). CDR3 length equals 17 residues. Trimming stripped 6 bases from V and 0 bases from J, with 15 bases between. Germline-derived CDR1 and CDR2 are LNHNV and YYDKDF (reference sequence). CDR3 sequence (DNA): TGTGCCACCAGTTGGGGGACCGAAACCTCTGGGGCCAACGTCCTGACTTTC. It yields the protein CATSWGTETSGANVLTF.

There are many counts of this clonotype. This CDR3 reads CASSLVGPNSPLHF. The DNA of the CDR3 is TGTGCCAGCAGCTTAGTAGGGCCCAATTCACCCCTCCACTTT. The chain employs TRBV7-2 and TRBJ1-6; D not resolved. V lost 1 base, J lost 7 bases, and 8 bases lay in between. The CDR3 runs 14 residues. CDR1 is SGHTA and CDR2 is FQGNSA in the germline V gene.

In this sample, this clonotype turned up a few times. V gene TRBV12-3 or TRBV12-4 combines with J gene TRBJ2-5, with D possibly being TRBD2 (5 bases). V was cut by 0 bases and J by 3 bases, with 14 bases left in between. The CDR3 has 16 amino acids. As DNA, the CDR3 is TGTGCCAGCAGTTTAGCGCTGAGACTAACTAAAGAGACCCAGTACTTC. Translating it yields CASSLALRLTKETQYF.

This clonotype was seen many times. The J gene is TRBJ2-7, the V gene TRBV7-6; 7 nucleotides align to TRBD1. Germline V gene lookup returns CDR1 SGHVS and CDR2 FNYEAQ. V lost 5 bases, J lost 1 base, and 8 bases stayed unmatched. The CDR3 is 15 residues long. The CDR3 sequence: CASSPGQDSSYEQYF. The CDR3 coding sequence is TGTGCCAGCAGCCCAGGACAGGACTCGTCCTACGAGCAGTACTTC.

This clonotype showed up just a few times. The chain couples TRBV6-5 to TRBJ2-2; TRBD1 agrees at 8 bases. Trimming took 0 bases from V and 4 from J; bases not matched to a gene: 4. CDR3 length: 16 amino acids. Germline CDR1 is MNHEY and CDR2 is SVGAGI. CDR3 nucleotide sequence: TGTGCCAGCAGTTACTCCCAGGGGGCGCTCACCGGGGAGCTGTTTTTT. It translates to CASSYSQGALTGELFF.

This clonotype was seen more than once but under ten times. This sequence joins TRBV4-2 and TRBJ2-1; D unclear. Germline lookup yields CDR1 LGHNA and CDR2 YNFKEQ. Trimming stripped 1 base from V and 9 bases from J, with 13 bases between. This CDR3 is built from 14 residues. CDR3 protein: CASSQALFGAEQFF. The DNA of the CDR3 is TGTGCCAGCAGCCAAGCCCTTTTTGGCGCTGAGCAGTTCTTC.

The chain couples TRBV4-1 to TRBJ2-3; 7 bases map to TRBD2. This CDR3 comprises 16 residues. The V segment lost 4 bases and the J segment 6 bases; nucleotides outside the gene matches: 13. Germline values: CDR1 MGHRA, CDR2 YSYEKL. The CDR3 DNA sequence: TGCGCCAGCAGCCGTAGACTAGCCTCACAAAGCGATACGCAGTATTTT. Its translation is CASSRRLASQSDTQYF.

This clonotype was detected only once. The chain has TRBV14 and TRBJ1-6; no definite D call. This CDR3 comprises 17 residues. V was pared by 3 bases and J by 6 bases, with 18 bases between. CDR1 SGHDN and CDR2 FVKESK come from the germline V gene. CDR3 DNA: TGTGCCAGCAGCCACCCGACGGGCGTCGGTGGTAATTCACCCCTCCACTTT. It encodes CASSHPTGVGGNSPLHF.

The rearrangement uses TRBV20-1 and TRBJ2-1; D possibly uses TRBD1 or TRBD2 (5 bases each). V lost 6 bases to trimming and J lost 5 bases, with 20 bases between them. Germline CDR1 is DFQATT and CDR2 is SNEGSKA (reference sequence). This CDR3 comprises 15 residues. The CDR3 DNA sequence: TGCAGTGCCACTCCTAGGGACCCGTCCCACAATGAGCAGTTCTTC. Translating gives CSATPRDPSHNEQFF.

The V gene is TRBV18, the J gene TRBJ1-2; 7 bases are a match to TRBD1. The CDR3 runs 16 residues. V lost 5 bases and J lost 1; bases outside the gene matches: 10. Germline CDR1 reads KGHSH; CDR2 reads LQKENI. CDR3 coding DNA: TGTGCCAGCTCAAACCGGGACAGAGATTTTAACTATGGCTACACCTTC. This translates into CASSNRDRDFNYGYTF.

The rearrangement joins TRBV15 to TRBJ1-5; the D gene is possibly TRBD1 (5 bases). Between the trimmed V and J ends, which lost 1 base and 0 bases, there was a span of 16 bases. This CDR3 is built from 18 residues. Germline V gives CDR1 LNHNV, CDR2 YYDKDF (reference sequence). The CDR3 DNA is TGTGCCACCAGCAGAGTCCCCCGGGACGGATATAGCAATCAGCCCCAGCATTTT. Translating it yields CATSRVPRDGYSNQPQHF.

This clonotype was detected a few times. The chain uses TRBV12-3 or TRBV12-4 and TRBJ1-5; no firm D call. Trimming pared 5 bases from V and 6 bases from J, leaving 8 bases between. CDR3 length: 12 residues. CDR3 coding DNA: TGTGCCAGCAGTGTCGGAATTCAGCCCCAGCATTTT. As protein: CASSVGIQPQHF.

The gene calls are TRBV10-3 and TRBJ1-4, with 9 bases lining up with TRBD1. With 7 bases clipped from V and 6 bases from J, the junction kept 3 bases outside the gene matches. Germline V CDR1 and CDR2: ENHRY, SYGVKD. The CDR3 has 13 amino acids. The CDR3 DNA reads TGTGCCATCAAAGGACAGGGGCATGAAAAACTGTTTTTT. This sequence encodes CAIKGQGHEKLFF.